This entry describes one TCR beta chain. Its antigen is still unknown. Amplification used 60 Vbeta primers and 13 Jbeta primers. Assay: immunoSEQ multiplex PCR; the TCRdb copy retains only in-frame clones and omits some. The sample has about 74,000 clones; the top ten hold around 7%. The data were taken from a study of cytomegalovirus exposure and HLA in healthy donors. The CDR3 spans 14 residues. Trimming cost V 6 bases and J 4 bases; bases outside gene matches: 4. Germline CDR1 MNHNY, CDR2 SVGAGI (reference sequence). Study-wide findings and caveats: HLA alleles showed associations with 16,951 TCR beta sequences in a later analysis, at a 0.05 false discovery rate.

This chain uses TRBV6-6 with TRBJ2-1; 9 nucleotides agree with TRBD2. This TCR was recovered from a female donor in good health and CMV-seropositive. Sequenced input: PBMCs. The CDR3 protein is CASRLAGDYNEQFF. The CDR3 DNA reads TGTGCCAGCAGGTTAGCGGGAGATTACAATGAGCAGTTCTTC.